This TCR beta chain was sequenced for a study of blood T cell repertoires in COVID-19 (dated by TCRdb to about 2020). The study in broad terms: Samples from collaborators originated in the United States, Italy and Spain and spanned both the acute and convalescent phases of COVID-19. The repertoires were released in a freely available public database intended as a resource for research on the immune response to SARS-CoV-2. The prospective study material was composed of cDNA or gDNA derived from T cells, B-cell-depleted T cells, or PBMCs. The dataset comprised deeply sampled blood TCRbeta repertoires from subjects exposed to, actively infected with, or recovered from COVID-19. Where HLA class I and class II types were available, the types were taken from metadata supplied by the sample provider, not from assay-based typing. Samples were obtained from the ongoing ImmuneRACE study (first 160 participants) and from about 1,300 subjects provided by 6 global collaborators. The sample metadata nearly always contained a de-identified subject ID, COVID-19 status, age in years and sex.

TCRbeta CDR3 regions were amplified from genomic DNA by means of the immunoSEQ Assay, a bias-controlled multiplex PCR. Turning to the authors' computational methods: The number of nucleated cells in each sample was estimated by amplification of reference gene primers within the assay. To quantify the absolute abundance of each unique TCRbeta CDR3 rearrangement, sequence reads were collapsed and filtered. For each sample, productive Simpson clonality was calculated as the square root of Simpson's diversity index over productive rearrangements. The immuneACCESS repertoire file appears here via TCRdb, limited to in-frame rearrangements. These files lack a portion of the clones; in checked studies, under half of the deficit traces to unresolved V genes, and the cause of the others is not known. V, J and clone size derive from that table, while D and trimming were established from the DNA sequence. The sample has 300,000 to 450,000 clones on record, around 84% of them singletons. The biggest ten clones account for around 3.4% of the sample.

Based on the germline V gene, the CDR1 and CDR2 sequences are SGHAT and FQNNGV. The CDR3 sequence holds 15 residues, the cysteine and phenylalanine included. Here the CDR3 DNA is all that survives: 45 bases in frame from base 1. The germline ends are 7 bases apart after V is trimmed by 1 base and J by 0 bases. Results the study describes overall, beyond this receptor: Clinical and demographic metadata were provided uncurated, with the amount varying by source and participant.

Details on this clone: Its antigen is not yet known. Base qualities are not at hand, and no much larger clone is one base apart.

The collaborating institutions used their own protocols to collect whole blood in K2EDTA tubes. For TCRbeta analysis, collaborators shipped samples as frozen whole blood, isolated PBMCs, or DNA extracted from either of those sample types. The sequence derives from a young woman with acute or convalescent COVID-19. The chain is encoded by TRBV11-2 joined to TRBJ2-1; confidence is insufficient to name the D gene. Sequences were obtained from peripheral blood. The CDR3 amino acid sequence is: CASSLGRNSYNEQFF. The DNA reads TGTGCCAGCAGCTTAGGGCGGAACTCCTACAATGAGCAGTTCTTC.